The clone carrying this T cell receptor (beta chain) was counted a single time. Antigen specificity is unknown. Assay: immunoSEQ multiplex PCR; the TCRdb copy retains only in-frame clones and omits some. Here the sample spans tens of thousands of clones, 80% to 90% being singletons. The sample originates from a study of T cell responses to AZD1222 COVID-19 vaccine. Germline V lookup: CDR1 MNHEY, CDR2 SVGEGT. V was shortened by 0 bases and J by 1 base, with 1 base between the two germline ends. CDR3 size: 12 residues. Whole-study findings and limits: None of the repertoires were sampled until the peak T cell response had passed. An increase in Spike-specific TCR breadth and depth was observed after two AZD1222 doses. Seropositive at baseline were only a handful of AZD1222 recipients. Females outnumbered males among donors, who were mostly white British; clonal diversity was possibly underestimated.

The starting material was peripheral blood, obtained on day 0 of AZD1222 vaccination. The rearrangement links TRBV6-2 or TRBV6-3 to TRBJ2-7; D remains unclear. The sequence was collected from an adult in good health. The CDR3 DNA reads as TGTGCCAGCAGTTACTCGTCCTACGAGCAGTACTTC. Translating it yields CASSYSSYEQYF.